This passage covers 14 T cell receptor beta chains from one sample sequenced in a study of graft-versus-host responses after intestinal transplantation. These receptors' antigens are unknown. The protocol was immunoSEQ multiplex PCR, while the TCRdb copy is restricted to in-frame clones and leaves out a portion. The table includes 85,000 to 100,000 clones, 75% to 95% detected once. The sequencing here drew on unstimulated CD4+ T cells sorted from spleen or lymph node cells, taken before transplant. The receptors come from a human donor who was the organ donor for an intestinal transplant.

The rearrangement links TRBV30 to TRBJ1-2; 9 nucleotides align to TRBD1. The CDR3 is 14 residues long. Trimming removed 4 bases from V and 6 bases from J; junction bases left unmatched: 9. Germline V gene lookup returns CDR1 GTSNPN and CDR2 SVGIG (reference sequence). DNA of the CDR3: TGTGCCTGGAACAGGGACAGGGAAAGGGATGGCTACACCTTC. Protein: CAWNRDRERDGYTF.

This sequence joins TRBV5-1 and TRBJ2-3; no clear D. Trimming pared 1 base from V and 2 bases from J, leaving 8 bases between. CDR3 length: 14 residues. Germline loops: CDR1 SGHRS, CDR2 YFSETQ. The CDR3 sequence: CASSLPPLTDTQYF. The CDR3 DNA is TGCGCCAGCAGCTTGCCTCCCCTCACAGATACGCAGTATTTT.

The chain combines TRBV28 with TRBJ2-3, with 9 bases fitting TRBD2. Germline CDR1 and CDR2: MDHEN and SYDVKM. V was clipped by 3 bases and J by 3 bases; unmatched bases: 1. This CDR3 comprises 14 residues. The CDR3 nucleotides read TGTGCCAGCAGTTTGGGACTAGCAACAGATACGCAGTATTTT. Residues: CASSLGLATDTQYF. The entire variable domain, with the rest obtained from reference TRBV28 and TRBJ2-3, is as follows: DVKVTQSSRYLVKRTGEKVFLECVQDMDHENMFWYRQDPGLGLRLIYFSYDVKMKEKGDIPEGYSVSREKKERFSLILESASTNQTSMYLCASSLGLATDTQYFGPGTRLTVL.

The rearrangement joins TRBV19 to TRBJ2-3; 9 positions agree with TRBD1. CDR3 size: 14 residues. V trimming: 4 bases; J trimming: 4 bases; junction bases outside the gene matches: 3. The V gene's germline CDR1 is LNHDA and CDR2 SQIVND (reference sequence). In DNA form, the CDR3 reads TGTGCCAGTAGTAAGGGACAGGGAGCAGATACGCAGTATTTT. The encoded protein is CASSKGQGADTQYF.

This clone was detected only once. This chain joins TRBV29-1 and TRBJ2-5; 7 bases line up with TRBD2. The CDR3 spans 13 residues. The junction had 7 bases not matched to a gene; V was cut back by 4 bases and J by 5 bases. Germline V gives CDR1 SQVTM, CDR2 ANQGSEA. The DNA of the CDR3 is TGCAGCGTTGGCTGGAGGGGAGGGGAGACCCAGTACTTC. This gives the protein CSVGWRGGETQYF.

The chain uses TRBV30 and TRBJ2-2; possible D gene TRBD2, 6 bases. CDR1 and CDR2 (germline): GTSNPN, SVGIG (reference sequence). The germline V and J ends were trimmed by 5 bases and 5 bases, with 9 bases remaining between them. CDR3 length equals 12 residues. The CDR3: CAWGGFTGELFF. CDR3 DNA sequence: TGTGCCTGGGGGGGGTTTACCGGGGAGCTGTTTTTT. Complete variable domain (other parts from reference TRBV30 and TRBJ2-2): SQTIHQWPATLVQPVGSPLSLECTVEGTSNPNLYWYRQAAGRGLQLLFYSVGIGQISSEVPQNLSASRPQDRQFILSSKKLLLSDSGFYLCAWGGFTGELFFGEGSRLTVL.

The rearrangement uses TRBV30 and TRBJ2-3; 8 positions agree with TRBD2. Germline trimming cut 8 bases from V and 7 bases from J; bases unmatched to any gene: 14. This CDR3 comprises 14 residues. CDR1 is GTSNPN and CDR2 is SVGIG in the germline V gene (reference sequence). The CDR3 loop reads CALQSGGRRYTQYF. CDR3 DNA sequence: TGTGCCCTACAAAGCGGGGGCCGCCGATATACGCAGTATTTT.

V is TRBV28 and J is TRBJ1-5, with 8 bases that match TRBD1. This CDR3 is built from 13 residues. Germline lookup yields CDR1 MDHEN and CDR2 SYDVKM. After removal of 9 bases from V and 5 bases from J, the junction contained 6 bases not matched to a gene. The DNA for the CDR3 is TGTGCCAGTACCAGGGGGCCCCATCAGCCCCAGCATTTT. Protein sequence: CASTRGPHQPQHF. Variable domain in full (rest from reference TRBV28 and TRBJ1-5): DVKVTQSSRYLVKRTGEKVFLECVQDMDHENMFWYRQDPGLGLRLIYFSYDVKMKEKGDIPEGYSVSREKKERFSLILESASTNQTSMYLCASTRGPHQPQHFGDGTRLSIL.

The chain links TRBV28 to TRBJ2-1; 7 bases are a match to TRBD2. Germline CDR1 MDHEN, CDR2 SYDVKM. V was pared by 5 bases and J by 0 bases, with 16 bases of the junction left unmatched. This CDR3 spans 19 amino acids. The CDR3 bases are TGTGCCAGCAGTACCCGGAGACTAGCTCCCGGGGACTCCTACAATGAGCAGTTCTTC. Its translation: CASSTRRLAPGDSYNEQFF.

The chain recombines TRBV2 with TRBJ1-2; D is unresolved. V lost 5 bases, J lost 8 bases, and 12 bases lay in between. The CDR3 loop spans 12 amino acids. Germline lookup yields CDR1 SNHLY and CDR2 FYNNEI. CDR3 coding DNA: TGTGCCAGCAGTACCCAGACGGGAGGCTACACCTTC. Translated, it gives CASSTQTGGYTF.

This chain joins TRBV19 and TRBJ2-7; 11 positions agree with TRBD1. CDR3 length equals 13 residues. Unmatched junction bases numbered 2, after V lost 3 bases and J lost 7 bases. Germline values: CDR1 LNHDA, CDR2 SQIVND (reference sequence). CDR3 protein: CASSMDRGLEQYF. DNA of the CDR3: TGTGCCAGTAGTATGGACAGGGGGCTGGAGCAGTACTTC.

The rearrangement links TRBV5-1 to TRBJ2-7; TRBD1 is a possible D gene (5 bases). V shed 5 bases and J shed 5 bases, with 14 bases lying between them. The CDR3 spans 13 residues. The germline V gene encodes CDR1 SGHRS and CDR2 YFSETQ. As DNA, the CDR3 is TGCGCCAGCAGGGAAGGGGCCGTGGACGAGCAGTACTTC. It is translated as CASREGAVDEQYF. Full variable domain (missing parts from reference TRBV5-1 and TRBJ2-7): KAGVTQTPRYLIKTRGQQVTLSCSPISGHRSVSWYQQTPGQGLQFLFEYFSETQRNKGNFPGRFSGRQFSNSRSEMNVSTLELGDSALYLCASREGAVDEQYFGPGTRLTVT.

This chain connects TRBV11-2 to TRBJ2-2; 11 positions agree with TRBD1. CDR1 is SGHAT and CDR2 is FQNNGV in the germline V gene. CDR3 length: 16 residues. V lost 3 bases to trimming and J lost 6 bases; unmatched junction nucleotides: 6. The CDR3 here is CASSFQPGQGAGELFF. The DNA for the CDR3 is TGTGCCAGCAGCTTTCAACCGGGACAGGGGGCCGGGGAGCTGTTTTTT.

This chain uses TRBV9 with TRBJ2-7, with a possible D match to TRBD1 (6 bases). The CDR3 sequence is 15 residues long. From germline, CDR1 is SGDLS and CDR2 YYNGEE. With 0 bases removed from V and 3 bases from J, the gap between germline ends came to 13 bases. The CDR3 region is CASSVGLQGNYEQYF. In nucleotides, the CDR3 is TGTGCCAGCAGCGTAGGACTACAGGGAAACTACGAGCAGTACTTC.